This T cell receptor beta chain emerged from a study of control samples from healthy donors and cancer patients. TCRdb keeps only in-frame clones here, not all; method: immunoSEQ multiplex PCR. The sample holds about 190,000 clones, roughly nine tenths seen once. The V gene's germline CDR1 is SGDLS and CDR2 YYNGEE. Deletions cut 3 bases from V and 0 bases from J, with 6 bases between. The CDR3 runs 14 residues. This receptor was taken from a man aged 25-40 years in good health. Sequenced sample: blood. The chain couples TRBV9 to TRBJ1-4; possible D gene TRBD1, 6 bases. This CDR3 reads CASSGTATNEKLFF. CDR3 DNA: TGTGCCAGCAGCGGGACAGCAACTAATGAAAAACTGTTTTTT.